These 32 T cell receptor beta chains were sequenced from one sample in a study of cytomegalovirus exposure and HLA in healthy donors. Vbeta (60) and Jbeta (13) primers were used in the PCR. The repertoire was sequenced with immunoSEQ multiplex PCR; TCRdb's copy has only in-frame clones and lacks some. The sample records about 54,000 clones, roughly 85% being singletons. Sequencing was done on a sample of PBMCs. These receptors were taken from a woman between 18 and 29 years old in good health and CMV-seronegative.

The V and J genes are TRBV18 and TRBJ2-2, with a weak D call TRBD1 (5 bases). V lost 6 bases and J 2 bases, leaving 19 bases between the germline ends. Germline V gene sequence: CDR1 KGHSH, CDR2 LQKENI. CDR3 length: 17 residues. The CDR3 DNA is TGTGCCAGCTCGCCCCTCCTCCGACAGATAAACACCGGGGAGCTGTTTTTT. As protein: CASSPLLRQINTGELFF.

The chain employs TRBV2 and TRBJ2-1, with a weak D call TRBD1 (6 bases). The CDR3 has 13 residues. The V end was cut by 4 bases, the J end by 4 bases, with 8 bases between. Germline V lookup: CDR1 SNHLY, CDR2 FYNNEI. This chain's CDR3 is CASSGQVYNEQFF. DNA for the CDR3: TGTGCCAGCAGTGGACAGGTTTACAATGAGCAGTTCTTC.

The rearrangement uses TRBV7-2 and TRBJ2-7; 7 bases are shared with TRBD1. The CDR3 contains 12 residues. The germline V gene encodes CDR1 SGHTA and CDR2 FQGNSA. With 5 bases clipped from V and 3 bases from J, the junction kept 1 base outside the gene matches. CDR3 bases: TGTGCCAGCAGCGGGGACAGCTACGAGCAGTACTTC. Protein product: CASSGDSYEQYF.

The CDR3 bases are TGCGCCAGCACTCGGACTAGCGGGAGCAATGAGCAGTTCTTC. Translated: CASTRTSGSNEQFF. This sequence joins TRBV10-1 and TRBJ2-1; the match to TRBD2 covers 13 bases. This CDR3 has 14 amino acids. Germline values: CDR1 WNHNN, CDR2 SYGVQD (reference sequence). The V segment lost 7 bases and the J segment 6 bases; nucleotides outside the gene matches: 3.

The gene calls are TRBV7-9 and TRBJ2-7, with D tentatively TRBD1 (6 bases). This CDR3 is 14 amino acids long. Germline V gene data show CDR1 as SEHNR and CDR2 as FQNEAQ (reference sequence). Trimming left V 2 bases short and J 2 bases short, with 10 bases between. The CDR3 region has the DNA TGTGCCAGCAGCTTATCGGGACATGCCTACGAGCAGTACTTC. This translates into CASSLSGHAYEQYF.

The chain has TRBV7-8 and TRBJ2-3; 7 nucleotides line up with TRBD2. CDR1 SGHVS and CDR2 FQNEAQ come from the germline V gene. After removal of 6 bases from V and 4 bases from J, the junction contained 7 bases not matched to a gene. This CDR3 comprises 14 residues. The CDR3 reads CASSRRGDADTQYF. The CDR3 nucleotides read TGTGCCAGCAGTCGCCGGGGGGATGCAGATACGCAGTATTTT. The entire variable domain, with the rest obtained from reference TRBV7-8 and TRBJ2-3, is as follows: GAGVSQSPRYKVAKRGQDVALRCDPISGHVSLFWYQQALGQGPEFLTYFQNEAQLDKSGLPSDRFFAERPEGSVSTLKIQRTQQEDSAVYLCASSRRGDADTQYFGPGTRLTVL.

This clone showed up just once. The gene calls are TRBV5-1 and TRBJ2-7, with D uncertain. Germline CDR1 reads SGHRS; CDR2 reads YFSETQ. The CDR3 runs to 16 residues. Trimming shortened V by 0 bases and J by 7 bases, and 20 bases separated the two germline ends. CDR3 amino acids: CASSLEVRTAHREQYF. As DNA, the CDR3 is TGCGCCAGCAGCTTGGAGGTACGCACAGCCCATCGGGAGCAGTACTTC.

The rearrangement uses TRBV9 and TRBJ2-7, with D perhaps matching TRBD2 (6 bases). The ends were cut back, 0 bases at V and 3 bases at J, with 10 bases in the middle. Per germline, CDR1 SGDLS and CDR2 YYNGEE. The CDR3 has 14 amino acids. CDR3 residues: CASSVGLGLYEQYF. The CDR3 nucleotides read TGTGCCAGCAGCGTAGGACTAGGCCTCTACGAGCAGTACTTC.

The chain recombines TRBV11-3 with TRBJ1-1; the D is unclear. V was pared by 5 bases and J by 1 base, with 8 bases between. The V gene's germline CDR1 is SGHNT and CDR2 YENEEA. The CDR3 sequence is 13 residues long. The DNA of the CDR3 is TGTGCCAGCAGCCCAAACGGGAACACTGAAGCTTTCTTT. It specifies CASSPNGNTEAFF.

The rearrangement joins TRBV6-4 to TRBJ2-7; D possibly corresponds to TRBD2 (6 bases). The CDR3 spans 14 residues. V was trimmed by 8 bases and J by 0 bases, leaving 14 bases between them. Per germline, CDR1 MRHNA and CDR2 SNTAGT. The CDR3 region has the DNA TGTGCCAGCGGCCTCAACGGGAGCTCCTACGAGCAGTACTTC. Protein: CASGLNGSSYEQYF.

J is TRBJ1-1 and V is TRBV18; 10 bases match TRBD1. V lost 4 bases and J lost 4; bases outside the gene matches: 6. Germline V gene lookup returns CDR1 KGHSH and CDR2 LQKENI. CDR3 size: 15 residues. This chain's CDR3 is CASSRLGQGSTEAFF. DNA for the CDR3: TGTGCCAGCTCACGACTGGGACAGGGGAGCACTGAAGCTTTCTTT.

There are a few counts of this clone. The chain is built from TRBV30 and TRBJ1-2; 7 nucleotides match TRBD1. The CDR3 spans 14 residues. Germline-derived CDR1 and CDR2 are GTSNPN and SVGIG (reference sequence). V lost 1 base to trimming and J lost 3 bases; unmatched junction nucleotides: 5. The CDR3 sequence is CAWSEGGGHYGYTF. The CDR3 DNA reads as TGTGCCTGGAGTGAAGGAGGGGGCCACTATGGCTACACCTTC.

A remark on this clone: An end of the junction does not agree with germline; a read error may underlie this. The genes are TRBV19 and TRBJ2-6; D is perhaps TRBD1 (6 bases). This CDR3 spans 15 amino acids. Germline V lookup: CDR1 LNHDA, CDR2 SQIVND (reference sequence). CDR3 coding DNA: TGTGCCAGTAGTCGAGGGGGTGGTGGGGCCAACGGCCTGACTTTC. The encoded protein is CASSRGGGGANGLTF.

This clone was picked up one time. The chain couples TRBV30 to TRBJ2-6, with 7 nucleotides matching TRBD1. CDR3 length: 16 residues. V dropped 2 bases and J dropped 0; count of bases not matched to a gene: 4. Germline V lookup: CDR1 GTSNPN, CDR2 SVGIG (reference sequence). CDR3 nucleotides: TGTGCCTGGAGTCACTCAGGGGGCTCTGGGGCCAACGTCCTGACTTTC. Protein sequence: CAWSHSGGSGANVLTF.

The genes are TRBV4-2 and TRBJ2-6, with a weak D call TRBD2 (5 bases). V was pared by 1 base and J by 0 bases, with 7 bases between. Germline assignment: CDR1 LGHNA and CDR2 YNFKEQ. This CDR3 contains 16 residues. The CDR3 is CASSQAGSSGANVLTF. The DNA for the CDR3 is TGTGCCAGCAGCCAAGCGGGGTCCTCTGGGGCCAACGTCCTGACTTTC.

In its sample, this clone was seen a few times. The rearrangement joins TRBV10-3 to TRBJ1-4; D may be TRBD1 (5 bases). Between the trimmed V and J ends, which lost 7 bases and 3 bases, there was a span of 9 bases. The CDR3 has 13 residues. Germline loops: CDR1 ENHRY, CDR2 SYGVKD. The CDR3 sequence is CAIKDSPNEKLFF. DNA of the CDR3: TGTGCCATCAAAGACAGCCCTAATGAAAAACTGTTTTTT.

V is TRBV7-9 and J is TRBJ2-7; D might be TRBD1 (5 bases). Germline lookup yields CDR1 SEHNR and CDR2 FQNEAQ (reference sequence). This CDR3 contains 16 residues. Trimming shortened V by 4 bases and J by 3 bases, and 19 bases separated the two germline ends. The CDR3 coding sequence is TGTGCCAGCAGCTCCACTGGGTGGGGCAGGGACTACGAGCAGTACTTC. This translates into CASSSTGWGRDYEQYF.

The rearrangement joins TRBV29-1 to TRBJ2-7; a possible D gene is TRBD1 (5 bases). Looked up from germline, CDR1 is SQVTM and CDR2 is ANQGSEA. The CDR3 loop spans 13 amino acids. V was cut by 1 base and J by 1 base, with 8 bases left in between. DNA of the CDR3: TGCAGCGTTGAAGCGGCAGGGTCCTACGAGCAGTACTTC. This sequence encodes CSVEAAGSYEQYF.

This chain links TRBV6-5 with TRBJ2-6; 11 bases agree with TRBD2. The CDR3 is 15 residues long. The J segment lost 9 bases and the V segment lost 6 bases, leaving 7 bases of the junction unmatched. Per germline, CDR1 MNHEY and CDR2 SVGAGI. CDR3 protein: CASRSGTSGINVLTF. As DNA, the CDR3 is TGTGCCAGCAGGTCCGGGACTAGCGGAATCAACGTCCTGACTTTC.

DNA for the CDR3: TGTGCCAGCAGGCAGCGGGCACCCGGGGGTGAGCAGTTCTTC. Residues: CASRQRAPGGEQFF. The chain couples TRBV6-5 to TRBJ2-1, with a possible D match to TRBD2 (6 bases). The V end lost 6 bases, the J end lost 9 bases, and 18 bases lay between the germline ends. This CDR3 spans 14 amino acids. Germline CDR1 reads MNHEY; CDR2 reads SVGAGI.

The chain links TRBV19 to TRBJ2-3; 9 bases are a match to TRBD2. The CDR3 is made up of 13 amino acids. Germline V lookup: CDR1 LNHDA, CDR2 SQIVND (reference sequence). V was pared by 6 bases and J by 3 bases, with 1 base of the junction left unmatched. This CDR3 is CASRTSGTDTQYF. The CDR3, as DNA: TGTGCCAGTAGGACTAGCGGAACAGATACGCAGTATTTT.

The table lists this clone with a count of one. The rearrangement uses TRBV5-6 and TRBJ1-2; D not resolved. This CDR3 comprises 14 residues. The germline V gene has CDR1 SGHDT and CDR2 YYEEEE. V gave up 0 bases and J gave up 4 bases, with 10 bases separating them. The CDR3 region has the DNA TGTGCCAGCAGCTTGGAGCAGGCTGGCTATGGCTACACCTTC. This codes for CASSLEQAGYGYTF.

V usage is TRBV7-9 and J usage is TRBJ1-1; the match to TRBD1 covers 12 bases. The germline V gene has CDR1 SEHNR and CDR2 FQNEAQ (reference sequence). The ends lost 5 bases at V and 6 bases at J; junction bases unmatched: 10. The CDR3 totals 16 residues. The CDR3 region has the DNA TGTGCCAGCAGCCCGGGACAGGGGGCCGGAATGGCTGAAGCTTTCTTT. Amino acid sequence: CASSPGQGAGMAEAFF.

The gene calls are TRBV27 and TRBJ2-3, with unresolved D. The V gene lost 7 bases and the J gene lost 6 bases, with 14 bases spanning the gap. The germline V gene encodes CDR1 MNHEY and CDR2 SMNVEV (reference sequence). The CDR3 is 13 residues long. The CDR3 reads CASIDGAADTQYF. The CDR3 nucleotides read TGTGCCAGCATCGACGGCGCGGCCGATACGCAGTATTTT.

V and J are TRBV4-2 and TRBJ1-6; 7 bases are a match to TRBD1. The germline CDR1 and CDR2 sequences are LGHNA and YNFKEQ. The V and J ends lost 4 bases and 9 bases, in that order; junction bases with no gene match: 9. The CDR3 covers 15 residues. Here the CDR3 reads CASSPETGNASPLHF. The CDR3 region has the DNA TGTGCCAGCAGCCCGGAGACAGGGAATGCTTCACCCCTCCACTTT.

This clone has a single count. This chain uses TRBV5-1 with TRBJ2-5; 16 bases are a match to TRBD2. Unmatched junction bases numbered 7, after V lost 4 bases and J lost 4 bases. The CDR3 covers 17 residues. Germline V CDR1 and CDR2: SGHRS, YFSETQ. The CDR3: CASSRGLAGGLGETQYF. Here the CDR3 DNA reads TGCGCCAGCAGCAGGGGACTAGCGGGAGGGTTGGGAGAGACCCAGTACTTC.

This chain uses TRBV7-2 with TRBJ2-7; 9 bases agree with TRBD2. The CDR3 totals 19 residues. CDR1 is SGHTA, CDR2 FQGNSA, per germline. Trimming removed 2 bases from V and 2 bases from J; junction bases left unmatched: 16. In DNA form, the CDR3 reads TGTGCCAGCAGCTTAAGTTGGGGATATAGCGGGAGCCTTACCTACGAGCAGTACTTC. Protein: CASSLSWGYSGSLTYEQYF.

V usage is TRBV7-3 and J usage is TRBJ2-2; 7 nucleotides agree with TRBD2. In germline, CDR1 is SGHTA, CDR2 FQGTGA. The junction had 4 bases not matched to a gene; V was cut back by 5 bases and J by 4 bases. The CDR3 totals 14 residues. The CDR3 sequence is CASSRGGLTGELFF. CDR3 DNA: TGTGCCAGCAGCAGGGGAGGGCTCACCGGGGAGCTGTTTTTT.

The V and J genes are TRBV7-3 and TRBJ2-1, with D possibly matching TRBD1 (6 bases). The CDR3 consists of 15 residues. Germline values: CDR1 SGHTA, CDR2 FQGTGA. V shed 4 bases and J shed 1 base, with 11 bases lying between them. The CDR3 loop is CASSSGRGSYNEQFF. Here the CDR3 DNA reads TGTGCCAGCAGCTCGGGCAGGGGTTCCTACAATGAGCAGTTCTTC.

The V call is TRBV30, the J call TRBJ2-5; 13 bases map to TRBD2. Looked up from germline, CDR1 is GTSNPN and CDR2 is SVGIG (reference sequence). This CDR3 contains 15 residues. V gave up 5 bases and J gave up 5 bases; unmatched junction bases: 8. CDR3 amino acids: CAWRGTSGIYETQYF. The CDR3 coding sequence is TGTGCCTGGCGAGGGACTAGCGGGATTTATGAGACCCAGTACTTC.

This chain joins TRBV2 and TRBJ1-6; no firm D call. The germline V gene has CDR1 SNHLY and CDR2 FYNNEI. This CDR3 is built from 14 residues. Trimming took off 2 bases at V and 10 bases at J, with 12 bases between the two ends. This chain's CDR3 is CASSETGEGSPLHF. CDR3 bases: TGTGCCAGCAGTGAAACGGGCGAGGGATCACCCCTCCACTTT.

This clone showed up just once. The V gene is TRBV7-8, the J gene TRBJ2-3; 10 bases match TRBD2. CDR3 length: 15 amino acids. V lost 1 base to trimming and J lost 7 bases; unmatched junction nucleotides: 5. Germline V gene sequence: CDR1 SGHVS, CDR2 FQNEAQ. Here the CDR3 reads CASSLDSSGSYTQYF. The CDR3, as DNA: TGTGCCAGCAGCTTAGATTCTAGCGGGAGTTATACGCAGTATTTT. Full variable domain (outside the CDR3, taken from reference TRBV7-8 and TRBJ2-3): GAGVSQSPRYKVAKRGQDVALRCDPISGHVSLFWYQQALGQGPEFLTYFQNEAQLDKSGLPSDRFFAERPEGSVSTLKIQRTQQEDSAVYLCASSLDSSGSYTQYFGPGTRLTVL.